A single sample gave rise to the 22 T cell receptor beta chains below, sequenced in a study of beta chain features in type 1 diabetes. The entirety of the isolated RNA underwent reverse transcription, so expressed TCRB transcripts were sequenced. Assay used: immunoSEQ multiplex PCR; TCRdb lists only in-frame clones, some missing. This sample carries 350,000 to 450,000 clones, around 15% of them seen once, and the ten largest clones take about 0.02%. Input material: naive CD4+ T cells from blood. All receptors come from a woman aged 18-35 years in good health.

This clone was seen only a few times. The chain is built from TRBV5-1 and TRBJ2-7; D might be TRBD1 (5 bases). CDR3 length: 13 residues. Germline V lookup: CDR1 SGHRS, CDR2 YFSETQ. The V end was cut by 2 bases, the J end by 5 bases, with 11 bases between. The CDR3 spells CASSLPGFHEQYF. The CDR3 DNA is TGCGCCAGCAGCTTACCAGGGTTTCACGAGCAGTACTTC.

This clone was counted between two and nine times. This chain connects TRBV27 to TRBJ2-5, with 9 bases aligning to TRBD2. V dropped 5 bases and J dropped 5; count of bases not matched to a gene: 6. Germline-derived CDR1 and CDR2 are MNHEY and SMNVEV (reference sequence). This CDR3 contains 14 residues. CDR3 in amino acids: CASSAGTSPETQYF. The DNA for the CDR3 is TGTGCCAGCAGTGCCGGGACTAGCCCTGAGACCCAGTACTTC.

The rearrangement joins TRBV19 to TRBJ1-2; 9 bases agree with TRBD1. Germline V gene lookup returns CDR1 LNHDA and CDR2 SQIVND (reference sequence). The trim removed 7 bases at V and 6 bases at J, leaving 9 bases unmatched. CDR3 size: 14 residues. The CDR3 DNA sequence: TGTGCCAGTACCGGGACAGGGATGATGGATGGCTACACCTTC. Amino acids: CASTGTGMMDGYTF.

The V gene is TRBV7-2, the J gene TRBJ1-5, with D uncertain. The V gene's germline CDR1 is SGHTA and CDR2 FQGNSA. CDR3 size: 13 residues. Deletions cut 5 bases from V and 3 bases from J, with 8 bases between. CDR3 amino acids: CASSPRINQPQHF. The CDR3 bases are TGTGCCAGCAGCCCCAGGATCAATCAGCCCCAGCATTTT.

The rearrangement uses TRBV29-1 and TRBJ2-3, with D possibly TRBD1 on 5 matching bases. This CDR3 spans 14 amino acids. Trimming took 6 bases from V and 2 from J, leaving 15 bases between them. The germline gives CDR1 SQVTM, CDR2 ANQGSEA. Here the CDR3 reads CSVAGIGVTDTQYF. CDR3 bases: TGCAGCGTCGCAGGGATAGGGGTCACAGATACGCAGTATTTT.

This clone was found a few times. The chain employs TRBV6-5 and TRBJ1-2; 9 bases align to TRBD1. Looked up from germline, CDR1 is MNHEY and CDR2 is SVGAGI. The CDR3 runs to 15 residues. J lost 8 bases, V lost 6 bases, and 13 bases had no gene match. This chain's CDR3 is CASSHQQGQGRGYTF. As DNA, the CDR3 is TGTGCCAGCAGCCACCAGCAGGGACAGGGAAGAGGCTACACCTTC.

This clone was seen only a few times. The V call is TRBV30, the J call TRBJ2-5; 8 positions match TRBD2. Germline CDR1 GTSNPN, CDR2 SVGIG (reference sequence). This CDR3 is 13 amino acids long. The ends lost 1 base at V and 4 bases at J; junction bases unmatched: 2. The CDR3 bases are TGTGCCTGGAGTGGACTAGCGACAGAGACCCAGTACTTC. The encoded protein is CAWSGLATETQYF. Supplemented by reference TRBV30 and TRBJ2-5, the full variable domain reads SQTIHQWPATLVQPVGSPLSLECTVEGTSNPNLYWYRQAAGRGLQLLFYSVGIGQISSEVPQNLSASRPQDRQFILSSKKLLLSDSGFYLCAWSGLATETQYFGPGTRLLVL.

The rearrangement links TRBV6-5 to TRBJ2-1; 8 nucleotides line up with TRBD2. The CDR3 covers 15 residues. Germline V gives CDR1 MNHEY, CDR2 SVGAGI. J was trimmed by 6 bases and V by 4 bases; bases with no gene match: 8. The CDR3 sequence is CASSSPSGTSNEQFF. For the CDR3, the DNA is TGTGCCAGCAGTTCGCCATCCGGGACTAGCAATGAGCAGTTCTTC.

V and J are TRBV10-3 and TRBJ2-1; D is possibly TRBD2 (5 bases). Germline CDR1 and CDR2: ENHRY and SYGVKD. V was trimmed by 10 bases and J by 9 bases, leaving 16 bases between them. This CDR3 comprises 12 residues. The CDR3 reads CATGMREAEQFF. The CDR3 bases are TGTGCCACGGGAATGAGAGAGGCTGAGCAGTTCTTC.

This clone showed up just a few times. V usage is TRBV6-1 and J usage is TRBJ2-2; no firm D call. V gave up 4 bases and J gave up 2 bases, with 8 bases separating them. This CDR3 comprises 14 residues. Germline values: CDR1 MNHNS, CDR2 SASEGT. CDR3: CASSVLENTGELFF. The CDR3 coding sequence is TGTGCCAGCAGTGTACTTGAAAACACCGGGGAGCTGTTTTTT.

This clone was counted only a few times. The chain employs TRBV2 and TRBJ2-1; 13 bases line up with TRBD2. In germline, CDR1 is SNHLY, CDR2 FYNNEI. The CDR3 consists of 18 residues. The trim removed 7 bases at V and 0 bases at J, leaving 9 bases unmatched. The CDR3 nucleotides read TGTGCCAGCATCGGACTAGCGGGAGTTCCTAGCTCCTACAATGAGCAGTTCTTC. Encoded protein: CASIGLAGVPSSYNEQFF.

The chain combines TRBV18 with TRBJ2-5, with D possibly TRBD1 on 5 matching bases. CDR1 and CDR2 (germline): KGHSH, LQKENI. This CDR3 contains 18 residues. The V and J ends lost 3 bases and 0 bases respectively, with 20 bases between them. The chain's CDR3 is CASSPKVLTATYQETQYF. For the CDR3, the DNA is TGTGCCAGCTCACCTAAGGTACTGACAGCCACGTACCAAGAGACCCAGTACTTC.

This sequence joins TRBV6-1 and TRBJ1-2, with D hard to call. Trimming stripped 1 base from V and 7 bases from J, with 4 bases between. The CDR3 spans 11 residues. Germline CDR1 MNHNS, CDR2 SASEGT. DNA for the CDR3: TGTGCCAGCAGTGAAGGACTTGGCTACACCTTC. The encoded protein is CASSEGLGYTF.

The gene calls are TRBV30 and TRBJ2-2; 13 bases fit TRBD2. This CDR3 has 18 amino acids. Germline-derived CDR1 and CDR2 are GTSNPN and SVGIG (reference sequence). The junction had 13 bases not matched to a gene; V was cut back by 4 bases and J by 5 bases. CDR3 sequence reads: CAWTISLAGGGRTGELFF. In DNA, the CDR3 is TGTGCCTGGACCATCTCACTAGCGGGAGGGGGTCGGACCGGGGAGCTGTTTTTT.

The chain couples TRBV29-1 to TRBJ2-1, with 10 bases fitting TRBD2. V shed 6 bases and J 7 bases; nucleotides not matched to a gene: 12. This CDR3 spans 15 amino acids. Germline values: CDR1 SQVTM, CDR2 ANQGSEA. CDR3 DNA sequence: TGCAGCGTCCAGCCAGCGGGAGGGCCCAGAAATGAGCAGTTCTTC. Translating gives CSVQPAGGPRNEQFF.

The J gene is TRBJ2-1, the V gene TRBV30; TRBD2 aligns across 9 bases. J lost 3 bases, V lost 2 bases, and 8 bases had no gene match. The CDR3 length is 16 residues. The germline gives CDR1 GTSNPN, CDR2 SVGIG (reference sequence). The CDR3, as DNA: TGTGCCTGGAGTTTCAAAGCGGGGGGAAACTACAATGAGCAGTTCTTC. It yields the protein CAWSFKAGGNYNEQFF.

This clone turned up a few times. This chain uses TRBV4-1 with TRBJ1-6; possibly TRBD1 for D (6 bases). With 0 bases removed from V and 13 bases from J, the gap between germline ends came to 10 bases. The germline gives CDR1 MGHRA, CDR2 YSYEKL. The CDR3 runs 13 residues. The CDR3 loop is CASSQEGGTPLHF. CDR3 nucleotide sequence: TGCGCCAGCAGCCAAGAAGGGGGTACGCCCCTCCACTTT.

The chain links TRBV7-9 to TRBJ2-1, with TRBD2 identical over 8 bases. Germline V gives CDR1 SEHNR, CDR2 FQNEAQ (reference sequence). The CDR3 is 15 amino acids. V lost 0 bases to trimming and J lost 3 bases; unmatched junction nucleotides: 1. CDR3 region: CASSLALADYNEQFF. The CDR3 DNA is TGTGCCAGCAGCTTAGCACTAGCGGACTACAATGAGCAGTTCTTC. The full variable domain, in which reference TRBV7-9 and TRBJ2-1 provide the parts outside the CDR3, is DTGVSQNPRHKITKRGQNVTFRCDPISEHNRLYWYRQTLGQGPEFLTYFQNEAQLEKSRLLSDRFSAERPKGSFSTLEIQRTEQGDSAMYLCASSLALADYNEQFFGPGTRLTVL.

This chain joins TRBV28 and TRBJ1-5; D unclear. Trimming pared 2 bases from V and 4 bases from J, leaving 9 bases between. This CDR3 has 14 residues. CDR1 and CDR2 (germline): MDHEN, SYDVKM. CDR3 region: CASSLGQMNQPQHF. For the CDR3, the DNA is TGTGCCAGCAGTTTAGGCCAGATGAATCAGCCCCAGCATTTT. The full variable domain, rest sourced from reference TRBV28 and TRBJ1-5, is DVKVTQSSRYLVKRTGEKVFLECVQDMDHENMFWYRQDPGLGLRLIYFSYDVKMKEKGDIPEGYSVSREKKERFSLILESASTNQTSMYLCASSLGQMNQPQHFGDGTRLSIL.

This clone was counted only a few times. The chain combines TRBV21-1 with TRBJ2-1; the listed D gene, TRBD1, was not tested against the DNA. TRBV21-1 is deemed a pseudogene. This CDR3 has 15 residues. CDR3 bases: TGTGCCAGCAGCAGACTTACCCGTGGGACAGGGGAGCAGTTCTTC. Protein product: CASSRLTRGTGEQFF.

The gene calls are TRBV20-1 and TRBJ1-1; D call uncertain. This CDR3 has 10 residues. Per the germline V gene, CDR1 is DFQATT and CDR2 is SNEGSKA (reference sequence). V lost 6 bases and J lost 9, with 11 bases in between. The CDR3 loop is CSAQRGKAFF. CDR3 DNA sequence: TGCAGTGCCCAACGAGGGAAAGCTTTCTTT.

This clone was found a few times. The chain uses TRBV5-6 and TRBJ2-7; D gene ambiguous. From germline, CDR1 is SGHDT and CDR2 YYEEEE. The length of the CDR3 is 13 residues. Trimming shortened V by 4 bases and J by 2 bases, and 10 bases separated the two germline ends. For the CDR3, the DNA is TGTGCCAGCAGCACTACTGCCCCCTACGAGCAGTACTTC. Amino acid sequence: CASSTTAPYEQYF.